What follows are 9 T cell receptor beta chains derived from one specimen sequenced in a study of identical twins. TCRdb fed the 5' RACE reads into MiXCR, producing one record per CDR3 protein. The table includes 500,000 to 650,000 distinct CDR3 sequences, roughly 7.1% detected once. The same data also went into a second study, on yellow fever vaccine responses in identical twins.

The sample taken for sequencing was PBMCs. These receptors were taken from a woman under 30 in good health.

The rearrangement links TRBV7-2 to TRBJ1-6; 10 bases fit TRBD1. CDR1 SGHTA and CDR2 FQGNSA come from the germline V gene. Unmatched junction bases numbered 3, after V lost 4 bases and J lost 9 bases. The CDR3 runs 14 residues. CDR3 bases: TGTGCCAGCAGCTCGGGACAGGGGACTTCACCCCTCCACTTT. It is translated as CASSSGQGTSPLHF.

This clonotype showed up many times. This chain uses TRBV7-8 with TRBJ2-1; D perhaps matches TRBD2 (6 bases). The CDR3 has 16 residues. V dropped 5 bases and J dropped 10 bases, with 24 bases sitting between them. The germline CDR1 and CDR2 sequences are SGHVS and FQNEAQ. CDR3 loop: CASSPYIPLASGEQFF. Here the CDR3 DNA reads TGTGCCAGCAGCCCCTATATCCCTCTAGCGAGTGGGGAGCAGTTCTTC.

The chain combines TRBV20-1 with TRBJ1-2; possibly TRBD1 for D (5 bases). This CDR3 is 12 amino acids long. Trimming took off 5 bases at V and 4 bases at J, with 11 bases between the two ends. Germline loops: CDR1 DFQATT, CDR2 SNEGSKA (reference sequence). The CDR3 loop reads CSAPGWAYGYTF. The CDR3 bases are TGCAGTGCTCCAGGGTGGGCCTATGGCTACACCTTC.

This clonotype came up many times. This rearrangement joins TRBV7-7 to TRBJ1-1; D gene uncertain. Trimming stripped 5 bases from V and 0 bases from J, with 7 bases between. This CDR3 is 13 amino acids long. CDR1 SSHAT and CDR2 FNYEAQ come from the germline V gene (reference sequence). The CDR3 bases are TGTGCCAGCAGCCGATGGGTGAACACTGAAGCTTTCTTT. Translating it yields CASSRWVNTEAFF.

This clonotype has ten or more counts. The CDR3 protein is CSVQENYGYTF. In nucleotides, the CDR3 is TGCAGCGTTCAGGAAAACTATGGCTACACCTTC. The J gene is TRBJ1-2, the V gene TRBV29-1; unclear D gene. The CDR3 is 11 residues long. Trimming cost V 5 bases and J 2 bases, with 6 bases left between them. Per the germline V gene, CDR1 is SQVTM and CDR2 is ANQGSEA.

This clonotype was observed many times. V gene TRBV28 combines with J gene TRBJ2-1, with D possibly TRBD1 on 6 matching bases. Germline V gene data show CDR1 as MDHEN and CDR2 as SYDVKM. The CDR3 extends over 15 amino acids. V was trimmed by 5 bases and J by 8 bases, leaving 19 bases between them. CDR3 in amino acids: CASSPSFTGYDEQFF. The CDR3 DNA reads TGTGCCAGCAGTCCTTCGTTCACAGGGTACGATGAGCAGTTCTTC.

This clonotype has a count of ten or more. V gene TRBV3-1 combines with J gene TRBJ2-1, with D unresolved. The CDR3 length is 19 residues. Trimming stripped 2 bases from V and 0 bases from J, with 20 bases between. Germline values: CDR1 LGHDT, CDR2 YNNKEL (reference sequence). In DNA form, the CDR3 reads TGTGCCAGCAGCCAATGGGTATCTAGGAGCGCAAGCTCCTACAATGAGCAGTTCTTC. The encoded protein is CASSQWVSRSASSYNEQFF.

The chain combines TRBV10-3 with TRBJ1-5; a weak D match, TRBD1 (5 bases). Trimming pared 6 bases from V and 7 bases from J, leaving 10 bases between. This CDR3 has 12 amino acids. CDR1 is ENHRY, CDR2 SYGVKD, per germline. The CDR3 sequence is CAIRAGGQPQHF. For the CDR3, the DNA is TGTGCCATCAGGGCCGGGGGACAGCCCCAGCATTTT.

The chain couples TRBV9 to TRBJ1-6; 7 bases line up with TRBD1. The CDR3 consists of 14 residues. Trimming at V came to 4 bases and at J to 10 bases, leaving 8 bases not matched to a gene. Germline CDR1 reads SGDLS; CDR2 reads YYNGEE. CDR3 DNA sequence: TGTGCCAGCAGCACCCGACAGGGACCCTCACCCCTCCACTTT. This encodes CASSTRQGPSPLHF.